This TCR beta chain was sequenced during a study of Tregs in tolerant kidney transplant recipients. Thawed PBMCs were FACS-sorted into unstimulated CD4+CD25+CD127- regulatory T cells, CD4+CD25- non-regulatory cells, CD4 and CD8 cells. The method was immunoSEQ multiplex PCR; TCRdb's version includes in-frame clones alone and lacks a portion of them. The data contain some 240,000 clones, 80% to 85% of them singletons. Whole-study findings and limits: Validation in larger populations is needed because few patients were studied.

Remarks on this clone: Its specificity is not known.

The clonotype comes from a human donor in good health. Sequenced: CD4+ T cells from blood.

DNA of the CDR3: TGTGCCAGCAGCCCAAAACAGTACACCGGGGAGCTGTTTTTT. Protein: CASSPKQYTGELFF. The chain carries TRBV7-9 and TRBJ2-2, with unresolved D. This CDR3 contains 14 residues. CDR1 is SEHNR and CDR2 is FQNEAQ in the germline V gene (reference sequence). V was shortened by 5 bases and J by 3 bases, with 10 bases between the two germline ends.